Below are 9 T cell receptor beta chains sequenced from a single sample in a study of resident and recirculating memory T cells in vitiligo (dated by TCRdb to 2016 to 2019). To prepare the library, the immunoSEQ multiplex PCR assay was applied. This immuneACCESS table, as held by TCRdb, lists in-frame sequences with V and J called but not all clones. Of the missing ones, under half trace to an unresolved V gene in checked studies; the others have no known cause. Recorded for this sample are 72,000 or so clones; under 95% of them occurred a single time. The ten largest clonotypes hold about 5% of the sample. The source material was blood. The receptors here all came from a male donor with vitiligo.

This rearrangement joins TRBV6-5 to TRBJ2-6; possible D gene TRBD1, 5 bases. The germline CDR1 and CDR2 sequences are MNHEY and SVGAGI. CDR3 length: 15 amino acids. V dropped 8 bases and J dropped 4 bases, with 15 bases sitting between them. CDR3 sequence (DNA): TGTGCCAGCGCGTTACAGGTTTCAGGGGCCAACGTCCTGACTTTC. Translating it yields CASALQVSGANVLTF.

The chain employs TRBV7-9 and TRBJ2-7, with D possibly matching TRBD2 (5 bases). Germline CDR1 and CDR2: SEHNR and FQNEAQ (reference sequence). The CDR3 is made up of 14 amino acids. Trimming took 2 bases from V and 2 from J, leaving 10 bases between them. CDR3 nucleotides: TGTGCCAGCAGCTTACAAACGGGAACCTACGAGCAGTACTTC. This encodes CASSLQTGTYEQYF.

This sequence joins TRBV11-3 and TRBJ2-2, with D possibly matching TRBD1 (6 bases). CDR1 SGHNT and CDR2 YENEEA come from the germline V gene. V was trimmed by 7 bases and J by 1 base, leaving 19 bases between them. The CDR3 length is 17 residues. The CDR3 bases are TGTGCCAGCAACCCTGGTGACAGGTTCCTGAACACCGGGGAGCTGTTTTTT. Protein sequence: CASNPGDRFLNTGELFF.

V is TRBV18 and J is TRBJ2-1; TRBD2 agrees at 10 bases. There are 16 residues in the CDR3. Germline V gene lookup returns CDR1 KGHSH and CDR2 LQKENI. J gave up 7 bases and V 2 bases, and 8 bases lay outside the gene matches. CDR3 nucleotides: TGTGCCAGCTCACCAGTTGGAGCGGGAGGGGGGAATGAGCAGTTCTTC. Amino acids: CASSPVGAGGGNEQFF. Variable domain in full (rest from reference TRBV18 and TRBJ2-1): NAGVMQNPRHLVRRRGQEARLRCSPMKGHSHVYWYRQLPEEGLKFMVYLQKENIIDESGMPKERFSAEFPKEGPSILRIQQVVRGDSAAYFCASSPVGAGGGNEQFFGPGTRLTVL.

The V call is TRBV2, the J call TRBJ2-7; D not resolved. This CDR3 contains 14 residues. Trimming took off 4 bases at V and 0 bases at J, with 10 bases between the two ends. Per germline, CDR1 SNHLY and CDR2 FYNNEI. The CDR3 DNA reads as TGTGCCAGCAGTGGTAGAATGAGCTCCTACGAGCAGTACTTC. It codes for CASSGRMSSYEQYF.

In this sample, this clone turned up once. V usage is TRBV4-2 and J usage is TRBJ1-5; no reliable D call. CDR1 and CDR2 (germline): LGHNA, YNFKEQ. The length of the CDR3 is 16 residues. V was pared by 0 bases and J by 0 bases, with 9 bases between. The CDR3 here is CASSQDRVGSNQPQHF. CDR3 nucleotides: TGTGCCAGCAGCCAAGATCGGGTGGGTAGCAATCAGCCCCAGCATTTT.

The chain links TRBV6-1 to TRBJ2-7, with 7 bases identical to TRBD1. CDR1 and CDR2 from the germline V gene are MNHNS and SASEGT. The CDR3 is 16 amino acids. The ends lost 0 bases at V and 7 bases at J; junction bases unmatched: 12. The CDR3 DNA follows: TGTGCCAGCAGTGAAGCGACGGGACAGAAGGCCTGGGAGCAGTACTTC. This codes for CASSEATGQKAWEQYF.

The chain has TRBV4-1 and TRBJ2-7; possibly TRBD2 for D (6 bases). Trimming cost V 3 bases and J 4 bases, with 19 bases left between them. The CDR3 is 16 amino acids. The germline V gene has CDR1 MGHRA and CDR2 YSYEKL. The CDR3 nucleotides read TGCGCCAGCAGCCACCGGCGAACGGGAGCGACATACGAGCAGTACTTC. This gives the protein CASSHRRTGATYEQYF.

This rearrangement joins TRBV28 to TRBJ2-7, with TRBD2 matching 8 bases. V was pared by 6 bases and J by 5 bases, with 12 bases of the junction left unmatched. From germline, CDR1 is MDHEN and CDR2 SYDVKM. The CDR3 is made up of 15 amino acids. Here the CDR3 DNA reads TGTGCCAGCAGCTCAGGGGCGGGAGGATCCCACGAGCAGTACTTC. Translation gives CASSSGAGGSHEQYF.